This TCR beta chain derives from a study of T cell responses to AZD1222 COVID-19 vaccine. Across the whole study: Second-dose intervals of approximately 4 or approximately 12 weeks were pooled.

This CDR3 contains 13 residues. V lost 11 bases, J lost 0 bases, and 14 bases lay in between. Germline V gene lookup returns CDR1 MDHEN and CDR2 SYDVKM. Sequenced by immunoSEQ multiplex PCR; TCRdb stores in-frame clones only, minus some. The data contain around 87,000 clones, more than 75% of them seen just once; the ten biggest clones take up over 20%. The sample here was peripheral blood, taken on day 0 of AZD1222 vaccination. The sequence was obtained from an adult in good health. This rearrangement joins TRBV28 to TRBJ2-7; perhaps TRBD2 as D (6 bases). CDR3 in amino acids: CAHGGTNSYEQYF. CDR3 DNA: TGTGCCCACGGCGGGACGAACTCCTACGAGCAGTACTTC. Drawing the rest from reference TRBV28 and TRBJ2-7, the complete variable domain is DVKVTQSSRYLVKRTGEKVFLECVQDMDHENMFWYRQDPGLGLRLIYFSYDVKMKEKGDIPEGYSVSREKKERFSLILESASTNQTSMYLCAHGGTNSYEQYFGPGTRLTVT.